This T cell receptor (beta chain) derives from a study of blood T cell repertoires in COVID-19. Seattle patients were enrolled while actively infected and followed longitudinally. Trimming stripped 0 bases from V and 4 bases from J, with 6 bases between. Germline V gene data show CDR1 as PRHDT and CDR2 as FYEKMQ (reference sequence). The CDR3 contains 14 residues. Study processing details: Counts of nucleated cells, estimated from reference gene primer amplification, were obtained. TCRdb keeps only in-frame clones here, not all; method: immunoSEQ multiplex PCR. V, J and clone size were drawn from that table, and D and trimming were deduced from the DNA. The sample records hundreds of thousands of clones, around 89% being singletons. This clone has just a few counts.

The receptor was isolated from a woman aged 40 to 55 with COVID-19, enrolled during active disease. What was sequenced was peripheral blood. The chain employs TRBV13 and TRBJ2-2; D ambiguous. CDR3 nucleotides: TGTGCCAGCAGCTTAGGGCAAGCCACCGGGGAGCTGTTTTTT. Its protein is CASSLGQATGELFF.